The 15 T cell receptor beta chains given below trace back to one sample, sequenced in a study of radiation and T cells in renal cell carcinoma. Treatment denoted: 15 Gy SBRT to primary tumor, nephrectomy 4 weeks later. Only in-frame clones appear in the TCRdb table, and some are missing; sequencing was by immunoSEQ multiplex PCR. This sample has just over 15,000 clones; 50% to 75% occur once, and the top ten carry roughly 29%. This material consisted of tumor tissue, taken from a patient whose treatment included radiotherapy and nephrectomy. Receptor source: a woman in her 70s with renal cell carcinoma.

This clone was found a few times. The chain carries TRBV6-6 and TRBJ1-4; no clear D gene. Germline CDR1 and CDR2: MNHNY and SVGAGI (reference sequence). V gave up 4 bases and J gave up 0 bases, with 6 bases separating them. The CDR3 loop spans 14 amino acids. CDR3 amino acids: CASSSQATNEKLFF. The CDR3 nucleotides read TGTGCCAGCAGTTCTCAGGCAACTAATGAAAAACTGTTTTTT.

The CDR3 loop is CASSLGRPGELFF. CDR3 DNA: TGCGCCAGCAGCTTGGGGAGGCCCGGGGAGCTGTTTTTT. The chain couples TRBV5-1 to TRBJ2-2; D is perhaps TRBD2 (5 bases). Per germline, CDR1 SGHRS and CDR2 YFSETQ. This CDR3 contains 13 residues. Trimming left V 0 bases short and J 6 bases short, with 6 bases between.

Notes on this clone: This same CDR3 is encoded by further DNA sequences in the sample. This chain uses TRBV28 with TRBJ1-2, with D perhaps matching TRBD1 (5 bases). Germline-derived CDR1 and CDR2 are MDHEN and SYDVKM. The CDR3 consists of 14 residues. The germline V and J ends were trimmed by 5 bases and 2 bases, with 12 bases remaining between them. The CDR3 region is CASSPGPTNYGYTF. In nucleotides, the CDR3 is TGTGCCAGCAGTCCGGGACCCACCAACTATGGCTACACCTTC.

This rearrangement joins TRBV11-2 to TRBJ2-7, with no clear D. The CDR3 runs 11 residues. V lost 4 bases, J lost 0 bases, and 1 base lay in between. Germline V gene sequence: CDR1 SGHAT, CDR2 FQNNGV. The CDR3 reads CASSSSYEQYF. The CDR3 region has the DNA TGTGCCAGCAGCTCCTCCTACGAGCAGTACTTC.

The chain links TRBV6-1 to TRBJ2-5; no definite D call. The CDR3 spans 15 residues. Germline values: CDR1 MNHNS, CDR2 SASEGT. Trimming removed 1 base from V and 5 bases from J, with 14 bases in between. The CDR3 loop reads CASSEGHSRRETQYF. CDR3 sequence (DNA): TGTGCCAGCAGTGAAGGACACTCAAGAAGGGAGACCCAGTACTTC.

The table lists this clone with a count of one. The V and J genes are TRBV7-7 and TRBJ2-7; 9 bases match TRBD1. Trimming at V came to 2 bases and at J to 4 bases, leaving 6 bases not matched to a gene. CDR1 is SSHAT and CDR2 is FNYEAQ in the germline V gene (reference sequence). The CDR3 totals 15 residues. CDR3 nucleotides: TGTGCCAGCAGCTTATTCCTTGGACAGGGGTACGAGCAGTACTTC. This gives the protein CASSLFLGQGYEQYF.

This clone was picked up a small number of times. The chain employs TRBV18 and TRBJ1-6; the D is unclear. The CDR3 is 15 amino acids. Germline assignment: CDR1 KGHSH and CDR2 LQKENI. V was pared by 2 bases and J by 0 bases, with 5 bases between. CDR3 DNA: TGTGCCAGCTCACCAGAGCGCTCCTATAATTCACCCCTCCACTTT. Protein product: CASSPERSYNSPLHF.

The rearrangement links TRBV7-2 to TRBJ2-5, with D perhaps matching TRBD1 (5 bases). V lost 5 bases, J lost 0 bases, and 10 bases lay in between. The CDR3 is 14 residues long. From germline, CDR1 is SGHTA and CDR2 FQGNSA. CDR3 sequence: CASSPQGNQETQYF. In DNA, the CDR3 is TGTGCCAGCAGCCCTCAGGGAAACCAAGAGACCCAGTACTTC.

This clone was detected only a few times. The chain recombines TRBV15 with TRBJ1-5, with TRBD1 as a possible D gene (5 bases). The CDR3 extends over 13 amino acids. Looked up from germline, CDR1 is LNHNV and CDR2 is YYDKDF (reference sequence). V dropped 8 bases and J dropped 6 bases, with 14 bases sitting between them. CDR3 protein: CATAPQGSQPQHF. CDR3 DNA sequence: TGTGCCACCGCCCCCCAGGGCTCTCAGCCCCAGCATTTT.

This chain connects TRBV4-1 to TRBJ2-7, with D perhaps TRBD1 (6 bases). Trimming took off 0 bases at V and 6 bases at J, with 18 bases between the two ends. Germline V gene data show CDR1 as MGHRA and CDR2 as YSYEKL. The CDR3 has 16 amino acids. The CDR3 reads CASSQDLRGRGREQYF. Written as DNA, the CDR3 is TGCGCCAGCAGCCAAGATTTGAGGGGCAGGGGACGCGAGCAGTACTTC.

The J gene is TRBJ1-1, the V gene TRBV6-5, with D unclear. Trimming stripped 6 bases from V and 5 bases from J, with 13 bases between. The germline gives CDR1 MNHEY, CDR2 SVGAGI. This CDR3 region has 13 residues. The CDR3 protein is CASSPPRGTEAFF. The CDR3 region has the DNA TGTGCCAGCAGCCCTCCCCGAGGGACTGAAGCTTTCTTT.

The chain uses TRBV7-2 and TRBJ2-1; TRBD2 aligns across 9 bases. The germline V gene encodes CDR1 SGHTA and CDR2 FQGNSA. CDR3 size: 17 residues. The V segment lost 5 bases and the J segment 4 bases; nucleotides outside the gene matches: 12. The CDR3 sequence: CASSLTLAGAGYNEQFF. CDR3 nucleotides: TGTGCCAGCAGCCTCACCTTAGCGGGAGCAGGATACAATGAGCAGTTCTTC. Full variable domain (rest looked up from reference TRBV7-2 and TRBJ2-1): GAGVSQSPSNKVTEKGKDVELRCDPISGHTALYWYRQSLGQGLEFLIYFQGNSAPDKSGLPSDRFSAERTGGSVSTLTIQRTQQEDSAVYLCASSLTLAGAGYNEQFFGPGTRLTVL.

The DNA of the CDR3 is TGTGCCAGCAGCCCCGGGGACAGGGGGCGATTTGGCTACACCTTC. Translation gives CASSPGDRGRFGYTF. The chain combines TRBV7-2 with TRBJ1-2; TRBD1 matches at 12 bases. After removal of 5 bases from V and 7 bases from J, the junction contained 8 bases not matched to a gene. This CDR3 region has 15 residues. Germline V gene sequence: CDR1 SGHTA, CDR2 FQGNSA.

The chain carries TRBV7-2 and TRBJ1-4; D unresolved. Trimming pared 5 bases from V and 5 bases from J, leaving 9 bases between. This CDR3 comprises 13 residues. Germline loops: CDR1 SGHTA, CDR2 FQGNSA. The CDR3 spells CASSEELNEKLFF. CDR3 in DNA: TGTGCCAGCAGCGAAGAGTTGAATGAAAAACTGTTTTTT.

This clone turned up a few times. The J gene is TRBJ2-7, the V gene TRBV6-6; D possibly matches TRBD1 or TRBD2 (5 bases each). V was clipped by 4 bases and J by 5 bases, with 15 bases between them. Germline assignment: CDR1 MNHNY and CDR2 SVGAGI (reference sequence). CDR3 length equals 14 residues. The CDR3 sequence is CASSSGGVFNEQYF. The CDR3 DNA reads TGTGCCAGCAGTTCTGGGGGAGTATTCAACGAGCAGTACTTC.